The rows below give T cell receptor beta chains drawn from one sample of a study of identical twins. TCRdb used MiXCR to reprocess the 5' RACE reads, holding one entry per CDR3 protein. Of 350,000 to 600,000 distinct CDR3 sequences listed, 14% are singletons. This sample also belongs to another study, concerning yellow fever vaccine responses in identical twins.

The sample comprised CD4+ T cells sorted from blood. The receptor set was obtained from a woman aged 18-29 years in good health. CDR3s include the opening cysteine and the closing phenylalanine or tryptophan. Each record gives: J gene, D gene, V gene, clone size, CDR3 DNA, CDR3 protein. A D gene is named only where the DNA matches it firmly. Clone size is shown for a subset of rows, as once, few, many or a class of expanded clone.

TRBJ2-1	-	TRBV11-1	many	TGTGCCAGCAGCTCGCAGATTGGAGCTGAGCAGTTCTTC	CASSSQIGAEQFF
TRBJ2-7	-	TRBV12-3/TRBV12-4	-	TGTGCCAGCCGACAAAGTGTGGGGACTTCCTACGAGCAGTACTTC	CASRQSVGTSYEQYF
TRBJ2-7	-	TRBV3-1	few	TGTGCCAGCAGCCAAGATCTCTCCCCTGGCTATTCCTACGAGCAGTACTTC	CASSQDLSPGYSYEQYF
TRBJ2-3	-	TRBV12-3/TRBV12-4	-	TGTGCCAGCAGTTTTCTACCGAGCACAGATACGCAGTATTTT	CASSFLPSTDTQYF
TRBJ2-3	TRBD2	TRBV24-1	few	TGTGCCACCAGTGATCCGACTAGCGGGAACACAGATACGCAGTATTTT	CATSDPTSGNTDTQYF
TRBJ2-3	TRBD2	TRBV4-3	many	TGCGCCAGCAGCCAACGTAGGACTAGCGGGGGGGATACGCAGTATTTT	CASSQRRTSGGDTQYF
TRBJ2-3	TRBD2	TRBV9	-	TGTGCCAGCAGCGCGGAAGCGGGGCCAGCAAATACGCAGTATTTT	CASSAEAGPANTQYF
TRBJ2-5	TRBD2	TRBV29-1	-	TGCAGCGTCGCACACCGGACTAGCGCAGAAGAGACCCAGTACTTC	CSVAHRTSAEETQYF
TRBJ2-2	-	TRBV15	-	TGTGCCACCAGCAGAGTGGTTGGTCGGACCGGGGAGCTGTTTTTT	CATSRVVGRTGELFF
TRBJ2-7	-	TRBV11-3	few	TGTGCCAGCAGCTTTGGTCCGCAGTTCGAGCAGTACTTC	CASSFGPQFEQYF
TRBJ2-5	-	TRBV7-9	many	TGTGCCAGCAGCGCACAAGAGACCCAGTACTTC	CASSAQETQYF
TRBJ2-3	-	TRBV5-1	-	TGCGCCAGCAGAGAATTCTCGAGCACAGATACGCAGTATTTT	CASREFSSTDTQYF
TRBJ2-3	-	TRBV20-1	-	TGCAGTGCGGAATACGATACGCAGTATTTT	CSAEYDTQYF
TRBJ2-3	-	TRBV20-1	once	TGCAGTGTAGCGATAGATACGCAGTATTTT	CSVAIDTQYF
TRBJ2-7	-	TRBV7-2	-	TGTGCCAGCAGCGGCGGGTATCCCATCTACGAGCAGTACTTC	CASSGGYPIYEQYF
TRBJ2-3	TRBD2	TRBV3-1	-	TGTGCCAGCAGCCAAGATGCTAGCGGGGGGGCCCGTTCGGGTACGCAGTATTTT	CASSQDASGGARSGTQYF
TRBJ2-3	-	TRBV9	-	TGTGCCAGCAGCGTAGCAGGGCGCGGCACAGATACGCAGTATTTT	CASSVAGRGTDTQYF
TRBJ2-2	TRBD2	TRBV9	few	TGTGCCAGCAGCGTAGGTCTAGCGGGGGGGCCAGCGAACACCGGGGAGCTGTTTTTT	CASSVGLAGGPANTGELFF
TRBJ2-6	-	TRBV20-1	few	TGCAGTGCTAAATTGGATCAAGGAGGGGCCAACGTCCTGACTTTC	CSAKLDQGGANVLTF
TRBJ2-7	TRBD1	TRBV29-1	many	TGCAGCGTTGATACAGGGGGTACCTACGAGCAGTACTTC	CSVDTGGTYEQYF
TRBJ2-2	-	TRBV15	few	TGTGCCACCAGCCTCGATCCGGGGGTAAACACCGGGGAGCTGTTTTTT	CATSLDPGVNTGELFF
TRBJ2-1	-	TRBV6-5	-	TGTGCCAGCAGTTACTCGGGCGATCTTCTGGTGCAGTTCTTC	CASSYSGDLLVQFF
TRBJ2-7	-	TRBV5-6	-	TGTGCCAGCAGCGTCGGAAAGGGCTTCTCCTACGAGCAGTACTTC	CASSVGKGFSYEQYF
TRBJ2-7	-	TRBV27	few	TGTGCCAGCAGTTCCCAGGTCCGAACAGGGGGCATAGCGGGAGGTTATGCCTACGAGCAGTACTTC	CASSSQVRTGGIAGGYAYEQYF
TRBJ2-7	TRBD1	TRBV18	-	TGTGCCAGCTCACCGAACAGGGGGCAAACCGCCTACGAGCAGTACTTC	CASSPNRGQTAYEQYF
TRBJ2-3	-	TRBV28	-	TGTGCCAGCAGTTTCCTACAGGGGGGGAGCACAGATACGCAGTATTTT	CASSFLQGGSTDTQYF
TRBJ2-7	-	TRBV29-1	few	TGCAGCGTTGGCCGGGACACCCTCTACGAGCAGTACTTC	CSVGRDTLYEQYF
TRBJ1-2	-	TRBV5-1	-	TGCGCCAGCAGCCGTGACCTGGCGACCGGATATGGCTACACCTTC	CASSRDLATGYGYTF
TRBJ2-7	TRBD2	TRBV3-1	once	TGTGCCAGCAGCCGCAAAGTGCTAGCGGGGGGTAACTACGAGCAGTACTTC	CASSRKVLAGGNYEQYF
TRBJ2-2	TRBD2	TRBV4-3	-	TGCGCCAGCAGCCAGGGGACTAGCGGGAGCGGAACCGGGGAGCTGTTTTTT	CASSQGTSGSGTGELFF
TRBJ2-7	-	TRBV7-2	few	TGTGCCAGCAGTCAGTCCACCGAGCAGTACTTC	CASSQSTEQYF
TRBJ2-1	-	TRBV11-2	-	TGTGCCAGCAGCCGAGCGGGTAGCTCCTACAATGAGCAGTTCTTC	CASSRAGSSYNEQFF
TRBJ2-5	TRBD2	TRBV7-9	-	TGTGCCGGCCGGGGACTAGCGGGGGCTACCCAGTACTTC	CAGRGLAGATQYF
TRBJ2-5	-	TRBV5-1	-	TGCGCCAGCAGCTCCGGACTAAACCTAAAAGAGACCCAGTACTTC	CASSSGLNLKETQYF
TRBJ2-1	TRBD1	TRBV5-1	-	TGCGCCAGCAGCTTGGCGGGACAGGGCTCCAATGAGCAGTTCTTC	CASSLAGQGSNEQFF
TRBJ2-1	TRBD1	TRBV24-1	few	TGTGCCACCAGTACCTCGACAGGGCTGCAGTTCTTC	CATSTSTGLQFF
TRBJ1-5	-	TRBV19	few	TGTGCCAGTGCGTTAAAAGGGGTTAACAATCAGCCCCAGCATTTT	CASALKGVNNQPQHF
TRBJ2-7	-	TRBV6-5	few	TGTGCCAGCAGTTACTCCGCAAGGAACTACGAGCAGTACTTC	CASSYSARNYEQYF
TRBJ2-1	TRBD2	TRBV10-3	few	TGTGCCATCAGTGGGGGTCTCGTGACTAGCGGTTCCGGGGGGCCCAATGAGCAGTTCTTC	CAISGGLVTSGSGGPNEQFF
TRBJ1-1	TRBD1	TRBV3-1	many	TGTGCCAGCAGCCGAGGGACAGTGAACACTGAAGCTTTCTTT	CASSRGTVNTEAFF
TRBJ2-1	TRBD2	TRBV20-1	few	TGCAGTGCTATTTTTACAGCGGGACTAGCGGGAGGCGATGAGCAGTTCTTC	CSAIFTAGLAGGDEQFF
TRBJ2-7	-	TRBV9	-	TGTGCCAGCAGCGAGGGCCCCGAGGTTGCCTACGAGCAGTACTTC	CASSEGPEVAYEQYF
TRBJ2-2	-	TRBV27	few	TGTGCCAGCAGAATGTTCTATAGCGCCACCGGGGAGCTGTTTTTT	CASRMFYSATGELFF
TRBJ2-3	TRBD2	TRBV15	few	TGTGCCACCAGCGGAATCACTTCAACGGGACTAGCCACAGATACGCAGTATTTT	CATSGITSTGLATDTQYF
TRBJ2-3	-	TRBV5-1	few	TGCGCCAGCAGCTTGGAGTCGTTGGGGGCGCAGTATTTT	CASSLESLGAQYF
TRBJ2-1	-	TRBV6-5	many	TGTGCCAGCAGCTCCATTGCAGGCCTCTACAATGAGCAGTTCTTC	CASSSIAGLYNEQFF
TRBJ1-2	-	TRBV28	few	TGTGCCAGCAGTTTAGGGGCAGGGCGAGGAGGCTACACCTTC	CASSLGAGRGGYTF
TRBJ2-1	-	TRBV5-1	few	TGCGCCAGCAGCTACCGGGAAGTAAGGTACAATGAGCAGTTCTTC	CASSYREVRYNEQFF
TRBJ2-7	TRBD1	TRBV4-1	many	TGCGCCAGCAGCCAAGGAGGACAGGGTCGCCACGAGCAGTACTTC	CASSQGGQGRHEQYF
TRBJ1-6	-	TRBV7-9	few	TGTGCCAGCAGCCCAGGGATCTATAATTCACCCCTCCACTTT	CASSPGIYNSPLHF
TRBJ2-5	TRBD1	TRBV12-3/TRBV12-4	-	TGTGCCAGCAGGAAAACAGGGGGCGGGCAAGAGACCCAGTACTTC	CASRKTGGGQETQYF
TRBJ2-1	-	TRBV15	-	TGTGCCACCAGCAGAGATGGTCAGGGGGGGAATGAGCAGTTCTTC	CATSRDGQGGNEQFF
TRBJ2-7	TRBD1	TRBV5-1	-	TGCGCCAGTACCCGGGACAGGACCTACGAGCAGTACTTC	CASTRDRTYEQYF
TRBJ2-6	-	TRBV5-5	-	TGTGCCAGCAGCCCACTCGGACTCCGCTCTGGGGCCAACGTCCTGACTTTC	CASSPLGLRSGANVLTF
TRBJ2-7	-	TRBV18	-	TGTGCCAGCTCAAACGGGCATACCTACGAGCAGTACTTC	CASSNGHTYEQYF